These 20 T cell receptor beta chains share one sample of origin, sequenced in a study of blood T cell repertoires in COVID-19. The method was immunoSEQ multiplex PCR; TCRdb's version includes in-frame clones alone and lacks a portion of them. The repertoire holds about 480,000 clones, with 80% to 90% as singletons. Input material: peripheral blood. The receptors here all came from a man between 18 and 35 years old with COVID-19, enrolled during active disease.

The chain links TRBV5-1 to TRBJ2-3, with 9 positions matching TRBD2. J was trimmed by 1 base and V by 8 bases; bases with no gene match: 5. Per the germline V gene, CDR1 is SGHRS and CDR2 is YFSETQ. This CDR3 has 14 amino acids. The CDR3 here is CASTLAGGTDTQYF. The CDR3 DNA reads TGCGCCAGTACCTTAGCGGGAGGCACAGATACGCAGTATTTT.

The chain recombines TRBV21-1 with TRBJ2-6; the D call in the table, TRBD1, was not verified against the DNA. TRBV21-1 is marked as a pseudogene. CDR3 size: 23 residues. CDR3 bases: TGTGCCAGCAGGAAAGTTGGGGCTAGGAAACGGGACAGCTCCTTCTCTGGGGCCAACGTCCTGACTTTC. Its protein product is CASRKVGARKRDSSFSGANVLTF.

CDR3 in amino acids: CASSLSGDRRRELFF. The CDR3 coding sequence is TGTGCCAGCAGCTTATCCGGGGACAGGAGGCGGGAGCTGTTTTTT. V is TRBV7-2 and J is TRBJ2-2, with 8 bases aligning to TRBD1. Germline CDR1 SGHTA, CDR2 FQGNSA. V was clipped by 2 bases and J by 9 bases; unmatched bases: 8. CDR3 length equals 15 residues.

This CDR3 is CASSSGLAGGPGQYF. The DNA of the CDR3 is TGTGCCAGCAGCTCTGGACTAGCGGGAGGGCCCGGGCAGTACTTC. The chain is built from TRBV7-9 and TRBJ2-7; TRBD2 agrees at 15 bases. Trimming at V came to 4 bases and at J to 9 bases, leaving 7 bases not matched to a gene. CDR3 length: 15 residues. Per germline, CDR1 SEHNR and CDR2 FQNEAQ (reference sequence).

V gene TRBV4-2 combines with J gene TRBJ2-3, with D possibly TRBD1 on 6 matching bases. From germline, CDR1 is LGHNA and CDR2 YNFKEQ. CDR3 length: 15 residues. The germline V and J ends were trimmed by 3 bases and 0 bases, with 10 bases remaining between them. The CDR3 DNA is TGTGCCAGCAGCCAGACCGGGACAAGCACAGATACGCAGTATTTT. The encoded protein is CASSQTGTSTDTQYF.

This chain links TRBV6-5 with TRBJ2-7; 8 bases map to TRBD2. Germline loops: CDR1 MNHEY, CDR2 SVGAGI. The CDR3 totals 15 residues. V dropped 5 bases and J dropped 0; count of bases not matched to a gene: 6. The CDR3 nucleotides are TGTGCCAGCAGTAAGGGACTAGAGAGCTCCTACGAGCAGTACTTC. Its protein product is CASSKGLESSYEQYF.

The gene calls are TRBV10-1 and TRBJ1-5, with 8 bases aligning to TRBD1. Trimming cost V 4 bases and J 6 bases; bases outside gene matches: 5. Germline loops: CDR1 WNHNN, CDR2 SYGVQD (reference sequence). The CDR3 consists of 14 residues. In DNA form, the CDR3 reads TGCGCCAGCAGTGTGGACAGGGAAGGTCAGCCCCAGCATTTT. Its protein is CASSVDREGQPQHF.

This clone was found a few times. The chain has TRBV2 and TRBJ2-4; 11 nucleotides align to TRBD1. Germline V gene data show CDR1 as SNHLY and CDR2 as FYNNEI. This CDR3 has 12 amino acids. Trimming removed 10 bases from V and 7 bases from J; junction bases left unmatched: 3. Here the CDR3 DNA reads TGTGCCACCCGGGACAGGGGGAACATTCAGTACTTC. It yields the protein CATRDRGNIQYF.

This chain links TRBV3-1 (or the pseudogene TRBV3-2) with TRBJ2-1; 7 bases are a match to TRBD1. Germline V lookup: CDR1 LGHDT, CDR2 YNNKEL (reference sequence). This CDR3 contains 16 residues. J lost 0 bases, V lost 0 bases, and 2 bases had no gene match. The CDR3 DNA sequence: TGTGCCAGCAGCCAAGAGGCAGGGGGCTCCTACAATGAGCAGTTCTTC. The encoded protein is CASSQEAGGSYNEQFF.

This clone was seen only once. The chain combines TRBV19 with TRBJ2-3; D is unclear. CDR3 length equals 13 residues. The germline V gene encodes CDR1 LNHDA and CDR2 SQIVND (reference sequence). Trimming shortened V by 1 base and J by 3 bases, and 5 bases separated the two germline ends. The CDR3 bases are TGTGCCAGTAGTATAGCGAGTACAGATACGCAGTATTTT. It encodes CASSIASTDTQYF.

The V gene is TRBV2, the J gene TRBJ2-7; 10 nucleotides align to TRBD1. This CDR3 spans 13 amino acids. The germline CDR1 and CDR2 sequences are SNHLY and FYNNEI. Unmatched junction bases numbered 3, after V lost 7 bases and J lost 3 bases. CDR3 DNA: TGTGCCAGCATTCGGGACAGGGGCTACGAGCAGTACTTC. Translating it yields CASIRDRGYEQYF.

This chain joins TRBV6-6 and TRBJ2-1; 7 bases line up with TRBD2. Germline lookup yields CDR1 MNHNY and CDR2 SVGAGI (reference sequence). With 2 bases clipped from V and 7 bases from J, the junction kept 8 bases outside the gene matches. The CDR3 is 15 amino acids. CDR3 sequence reads: CASSYESSGQNEQFF. Written as DNA, the CDR3 is TGTGCCAGCAGTTACGAGTCTAGCGGACAAAATGAGCAGTTCTTC.

The chain uses TRBV15 and TRBJ1-5, with 8 positions matching TRBD1. The CDR3 is 16 residues long. The germline gives CDR1 LNHNV, CDR2 YYDKDF (reference sequence). The trim removed 6 bases at V and 0 bases at J, leaving 7 bases unmatched. The CDR3 sequence is CATRTGTGASNQPQHF. In nucleotides, the CDR3 is TGTGCCACCAGAACCGGGACAGGAGCTAGCAATCAGCCCCAGCATTTT.

This sequence joins TRBV13 and TRBJ2-1; 14 bases line up with TRBD2. V shed 4 bases, J shed 7 bases, and the junction held 9 bases outside the gene matches. The CDR3 runs to 17 residues. The germline V gene encodes CDR1 PRHDT and CDR2 FYEKMQ (reference sequence). CDR3 sequence: CASSSAGTSGRLNEQFF. The CDR3 DNA is TGTGCCAGCAGCTCGGCCGGGACTAGCGGGAGATTGAATGAGCAGTTCTTC. Complete variable domain (other parts from reference TRBV13 and TRBJ2-1): AAGVIQSPRHLIKEKRETATLKCYPIPRHDTVYWYQQGPGQDPQFLISFYEKMQSDKGSIPDRFSAQQFSDYHSELNMSSLELGDSALYFCASSSAGTSGRLNEQFFGPGTRLTVL.

V usage is TRBV11-2 and J usage is TRBJ1-4; 7 bases are a match to TRBD1. Germline-derived CDR1 and CDR2 are SGHAT and FQNNGV. The junction had 9 bases not matched to a gene; V was cut back by 1 base and J by 7 bases. The CDR3 runs 16 residues. CDR3 nucleotides: TGTGCCAGCAGCTTAGGGTTGGGCAGGGGGTTTGAAAAACTGTTTTTT. Translated, it gives CASSLGLGRGFEKLFF.

The rearrangement links TRBV24-1 to TRBJ2-1; TRBD1 agrees at 9 bases. CDR3 length equals 14 residues. V dropped 9 bases and J dropped 5; count of bases not matched to a gene: 7. Per germline, CDR1 KGHDR and CDR2 SFDVKD. DNA for the CDR3: TGTGCCACCGGACAGGGGCCCGCTAACAATGAGCAGTTCTTC. This gives the protein CATGQGPANNEQFF.

V is TRBV6-6 and J is TRBJ1-5; D not resolved. Germline CDR1 is MNHNY and CDR2 is SVGAGI (reference sequence). Trimming removed 7 bases from V and 11 bases from J, with 12 bases in between. The CDR3 extends over 11 amino acids. The CDR3, as DNA: TGTGCCAGCACAAATGGAGAGACCCAGCATTTT. Amino acids: CASTNGETQHF.

The chain has TRBV2 and TRBJ2-7; D ambiguous. Trimming shortened V by 2 bases and J by 3 bases, and 14 bases separated the two germline ends. CDR1 is SNHLY and CDR2 is FYNNEI in the germline V gene. The length of the CDR3 is 15 residues. The DNA of the CDR3 is TGTGCCAGCAGTGAATTCGACTTTGGTGACTACGAGCAGTACTTC. Its protein is CASSEFDFGDYEQYF.

This chain uses TRBV7-9 with TRBJ2-5; D is perhaps TRBD2 (6 bases). Germline V gives CDR1 SEHNR, CDR2 FQNEAQ (reference sequence). V was shortened by 5 bases and J by 2 bases, with 12 bases between the two germline ends. The CDR3 extends over 14 amino acids. CDR3 DNA sequence: TGTGCCAGCAGCCCAGCGGGCCTTCAAGAGACCCAGTACTTC. Translated, it gives CASSPAGLQETQYF.

This sequence joins TRBV5-4 and TRBJ2-7; a weak D match, TRBD2 (6 bases). This CDR3 contains 13 residues. The germline CDR1 and CDR2 sequences are SGHNT and YYREEE (reference sequence). Trimming pared 5 bases from V and 0 bases from J, leaving 9 bases between. This chain's CDR3 is CASREGSSYEQYF. The DNA for the CDR3 is TGTGCCAGCAGGGAGGGGAGCTCCTACGAGCAGTACTTC.